Detailed here is one T cell receptor (beta chain). What it recognizes is unknown. This sample is drawn from a study of T cell responses to AZD1222 COVID-19 vaccine. Broader study findings: Reports indicate that nearly half of spike-specific TCRs are directed at unmutated variant regions. Donors were largely white British and mainly female; clonal diversity was possibly underestimated. Recipients of two AZD1222 doses showed rising Spike-specific TCR breadth and depth.

Some clones are missing from TCRdb's copy, which holds only in-frame ones; the method was immunoSEQ multiplex PCR. The sample has fewer than 200,000 clones, 90% to 95% seen once; the top ten hold roughly 4%. The CDR3 loop spans 15 amino acids. The germline V gene has CDR1 SGHDN and CDR2 FVKESK. The V and J ends lost 0 bases and 11 bases respectively, with 19 bases between them. The input for sequencing was peripheral blood, taken 28 days after the second dose of the MenACWY control vaccine. The rearrangement uses TRBV14 and TRBJ1-1, with no clear D. This TCR was sampled from an adult who received the MenACWY meningococcal vaccine as a control. CDR3 nucleotide sequence: TGTGCCAGCAGCCAAGATCTAGGAGGGCGCGACTGGGCTTTCTTT. This gives the protein CASSQDLGGRDWAFF.